This T cell receptor beta chain was recovered during a study of blood T cell repertoires in COVID-19. Overall study: Samples representing acute and convalescent COVID-19 were sourced from the United States, Italy and Spain.

Repertoires were generated with immunoSEQ multiplex PCR, while TCRdb's copy carries only in-frame clones and drops some. The repertoire holds almost 45,000 clones, approximately 70% seen once, with around 64% in the top ten. Trimming removed 0 bases at V and 8 bases at J, with 20 bases between. CDR3 length equals 16 residues. The germline CDR1 and CDR2 sequences are SGHKS and YYEKEE (reference sequence). The sequence was collected from a man aged 80 or over with acute or convalescent COVID-19. This chain connects TRBV5-5 to TRBJ1-2, with D unclear. The material sequenced was peripheral blood. CDR3 sequence reads: CASSLAVRSPPKGYTF. The CDR3 DNA follows: TGTGCCAGCAGCTTGGCCGTCCGGAGCCCCCCTAAGGGCTACACCTTC.